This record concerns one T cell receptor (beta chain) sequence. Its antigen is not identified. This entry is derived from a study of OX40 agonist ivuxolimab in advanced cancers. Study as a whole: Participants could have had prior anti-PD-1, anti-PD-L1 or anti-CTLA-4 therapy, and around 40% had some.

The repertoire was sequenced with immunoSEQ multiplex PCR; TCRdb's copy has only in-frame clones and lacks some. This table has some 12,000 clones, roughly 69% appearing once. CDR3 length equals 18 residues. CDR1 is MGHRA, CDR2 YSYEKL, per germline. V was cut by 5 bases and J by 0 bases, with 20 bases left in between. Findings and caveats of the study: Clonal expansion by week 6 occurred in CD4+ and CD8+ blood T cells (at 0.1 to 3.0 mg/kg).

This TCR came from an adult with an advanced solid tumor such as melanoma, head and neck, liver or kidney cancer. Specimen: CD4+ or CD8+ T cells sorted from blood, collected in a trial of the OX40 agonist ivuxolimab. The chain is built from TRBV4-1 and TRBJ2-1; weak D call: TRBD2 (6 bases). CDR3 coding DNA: TGCGCCAGCAGCGACGACCCCCGTGACGGGAGCTCCTACAATGAGCAGTTCTTC. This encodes CASSDDPRDGSSYNEQFF.